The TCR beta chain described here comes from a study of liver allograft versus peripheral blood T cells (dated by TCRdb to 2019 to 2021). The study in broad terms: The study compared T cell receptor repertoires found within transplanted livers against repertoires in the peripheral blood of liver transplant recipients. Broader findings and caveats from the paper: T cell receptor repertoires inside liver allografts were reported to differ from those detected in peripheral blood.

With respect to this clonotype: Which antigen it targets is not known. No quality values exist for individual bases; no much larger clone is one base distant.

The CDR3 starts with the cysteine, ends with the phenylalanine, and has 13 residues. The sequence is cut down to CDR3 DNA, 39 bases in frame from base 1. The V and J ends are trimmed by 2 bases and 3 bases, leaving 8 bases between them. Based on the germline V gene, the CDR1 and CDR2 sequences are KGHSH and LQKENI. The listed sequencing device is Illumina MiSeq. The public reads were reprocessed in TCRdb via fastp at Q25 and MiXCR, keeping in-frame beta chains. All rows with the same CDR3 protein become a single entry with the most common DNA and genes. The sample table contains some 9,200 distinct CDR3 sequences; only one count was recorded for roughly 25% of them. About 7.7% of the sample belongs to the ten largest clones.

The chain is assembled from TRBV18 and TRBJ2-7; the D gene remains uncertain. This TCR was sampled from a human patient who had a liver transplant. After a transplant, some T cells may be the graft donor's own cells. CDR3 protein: CASSPYQIYEQYF. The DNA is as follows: TGTGCCAGCTCACCATACCAGATCTACGAGCAGTACTTC.